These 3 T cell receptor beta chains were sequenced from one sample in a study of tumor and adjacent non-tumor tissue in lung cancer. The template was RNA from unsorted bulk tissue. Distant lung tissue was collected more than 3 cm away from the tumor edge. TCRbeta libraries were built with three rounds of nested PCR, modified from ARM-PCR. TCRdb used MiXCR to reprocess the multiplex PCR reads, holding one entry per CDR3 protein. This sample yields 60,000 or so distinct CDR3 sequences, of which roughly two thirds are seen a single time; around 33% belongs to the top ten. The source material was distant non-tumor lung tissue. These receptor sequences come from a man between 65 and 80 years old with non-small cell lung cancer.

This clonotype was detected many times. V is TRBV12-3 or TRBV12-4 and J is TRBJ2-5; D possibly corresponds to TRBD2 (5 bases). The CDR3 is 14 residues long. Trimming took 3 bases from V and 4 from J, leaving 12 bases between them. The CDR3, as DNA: TGTGCCAGCAGTTTTCTGAGGGTGGGAGAGACCCAGTACTTC. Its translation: CASSFLRVGETQYF.

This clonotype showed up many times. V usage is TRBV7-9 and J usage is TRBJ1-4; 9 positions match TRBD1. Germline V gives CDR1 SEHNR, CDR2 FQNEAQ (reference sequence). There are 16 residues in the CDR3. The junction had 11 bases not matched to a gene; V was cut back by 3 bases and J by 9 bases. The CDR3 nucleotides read TGTGCCAGCAGCTTGGGCTCCGGGACAGGGAAAAAAAAACTGTTTTTT. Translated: CASSLGSGTGKKKLFF. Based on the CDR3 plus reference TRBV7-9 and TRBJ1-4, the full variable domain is DTGVSQNPRHKITKRGQNVTFRCDPISEHNRLYWYRQTLGQGPEFLTYFQNEAQLEKSRLLSDRFSAERPKGSFSTLEIQRTEQGDSAMYLCASSLGSGTGKKKLFFGSGTQLSVL.

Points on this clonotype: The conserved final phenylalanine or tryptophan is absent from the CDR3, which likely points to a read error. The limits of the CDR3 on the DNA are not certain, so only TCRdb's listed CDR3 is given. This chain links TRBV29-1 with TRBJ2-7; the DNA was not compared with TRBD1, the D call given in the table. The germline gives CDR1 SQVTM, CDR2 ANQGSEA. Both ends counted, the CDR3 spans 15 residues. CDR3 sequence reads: CSVTREVGTADEKYL.